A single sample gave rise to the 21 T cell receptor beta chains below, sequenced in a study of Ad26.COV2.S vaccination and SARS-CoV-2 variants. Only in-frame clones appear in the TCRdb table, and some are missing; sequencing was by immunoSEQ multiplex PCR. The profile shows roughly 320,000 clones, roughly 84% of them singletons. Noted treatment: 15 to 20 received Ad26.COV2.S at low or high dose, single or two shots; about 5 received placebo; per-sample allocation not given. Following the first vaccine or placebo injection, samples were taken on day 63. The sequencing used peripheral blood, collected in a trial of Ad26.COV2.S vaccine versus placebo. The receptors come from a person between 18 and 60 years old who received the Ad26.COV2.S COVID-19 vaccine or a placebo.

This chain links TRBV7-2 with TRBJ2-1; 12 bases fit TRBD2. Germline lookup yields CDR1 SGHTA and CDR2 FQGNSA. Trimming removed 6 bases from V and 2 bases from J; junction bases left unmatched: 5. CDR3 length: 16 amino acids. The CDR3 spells CASSSSGGAPYNEQFF. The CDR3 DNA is TGTGCCAGCAGTTCTAGCGGGGGGGCCCCCTACAATGAGCAGTTCTTC.

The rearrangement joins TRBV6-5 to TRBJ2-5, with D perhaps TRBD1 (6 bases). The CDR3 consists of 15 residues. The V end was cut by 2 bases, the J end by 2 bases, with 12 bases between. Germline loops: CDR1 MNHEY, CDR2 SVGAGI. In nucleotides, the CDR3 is TGTGCCAGCAGTTACGGGGGCCCCCTACAAGAGACCCAGTACTTC. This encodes CASSYGGPLQETQYF.

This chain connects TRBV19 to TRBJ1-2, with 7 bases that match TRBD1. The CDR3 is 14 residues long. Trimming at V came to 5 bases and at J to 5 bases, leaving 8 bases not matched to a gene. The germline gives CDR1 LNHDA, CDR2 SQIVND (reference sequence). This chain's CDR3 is CASSSGQYFYGYTF. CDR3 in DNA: TGTGCCAGTAGTTCGGGACAGTACTTTTATGGCTACACCTTC.

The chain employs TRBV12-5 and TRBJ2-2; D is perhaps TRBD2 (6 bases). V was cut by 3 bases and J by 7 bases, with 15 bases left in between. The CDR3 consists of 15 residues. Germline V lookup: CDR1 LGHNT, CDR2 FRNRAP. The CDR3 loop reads CASGFLLGRNGELFF. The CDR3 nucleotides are TGTGCTAGTGGTTTCTTGTTGGGGAGGAACGGGGAGCTGTTTTTT.

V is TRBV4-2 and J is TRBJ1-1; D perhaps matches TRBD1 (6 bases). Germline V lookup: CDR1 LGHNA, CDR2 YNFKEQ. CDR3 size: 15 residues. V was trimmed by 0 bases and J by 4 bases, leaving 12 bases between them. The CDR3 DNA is TGTGCCAGCAGCCAAGATATGGGGGCGTCCACTGAAGCTTTCTTT. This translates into CASSQDMGASTEAFF.

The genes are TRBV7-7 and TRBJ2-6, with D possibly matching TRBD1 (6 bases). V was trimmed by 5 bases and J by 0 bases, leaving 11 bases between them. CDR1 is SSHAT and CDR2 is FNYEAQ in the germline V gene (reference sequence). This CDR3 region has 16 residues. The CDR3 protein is CASSPNRVSGANVLTF. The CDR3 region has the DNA TGTGCCAGCAGCCCTAACAGGGTCTCTGGGGCCAACGTCCTGACTTTC.

CDR3 nucleotide sequence: TGTGCCAGTAGTATTAGCTTCCCTCCGGTGGGCAATGAGCAGTTCTTC. This gives the protein CASSISFPPVGNEQFF. J is TRBJ2-1 and V is TRBV19; D remains ambiguous. Germline CDR1 LNHDA, CDR2 SQIVND (reference sequence). The CDR3 totals 16 residues. V lost 3 bases, J lost 6 bases, and 18 bases lay in between. Full variable domain (rest looked up from reference TRBV19 and TRBJ2-1): DGGITQSPKYLFRKEGQNVTLSCEQNLNHDAMYWYRQDPGQGLRLIYYSQIVNDFQKGDIAEGYSVSREKKESFPLTVTSAQKNPTAFYLCASSISFPPVGNEQFFGPGTRLTVL.

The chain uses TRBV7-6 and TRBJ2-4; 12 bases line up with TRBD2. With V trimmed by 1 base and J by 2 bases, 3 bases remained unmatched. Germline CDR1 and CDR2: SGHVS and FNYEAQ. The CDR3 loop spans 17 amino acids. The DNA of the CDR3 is TGTGCCAGCAGCTTAGAGCTAGCGGGGGGGCCCAAAAACATTCAGTACTTC. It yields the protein CASSLELAGGPKNIQYF.

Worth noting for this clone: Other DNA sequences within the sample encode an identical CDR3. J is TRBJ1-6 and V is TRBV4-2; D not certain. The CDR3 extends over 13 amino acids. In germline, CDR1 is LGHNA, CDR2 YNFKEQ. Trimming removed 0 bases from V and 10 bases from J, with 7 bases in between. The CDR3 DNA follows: TGTGCCAGCAGCCAAGATCGGGGATCACCCCTCCACTTT. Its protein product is CASSQDRGSPLHF.

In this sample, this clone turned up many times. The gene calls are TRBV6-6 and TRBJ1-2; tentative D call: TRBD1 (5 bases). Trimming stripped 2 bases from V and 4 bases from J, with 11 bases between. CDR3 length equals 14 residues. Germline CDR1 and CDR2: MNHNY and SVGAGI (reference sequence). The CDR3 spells CASSYGAQPYGYTF. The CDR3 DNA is TGTGCCAGCAGTTACGGGGCACAGCCCTATGGCTACACCTTC.

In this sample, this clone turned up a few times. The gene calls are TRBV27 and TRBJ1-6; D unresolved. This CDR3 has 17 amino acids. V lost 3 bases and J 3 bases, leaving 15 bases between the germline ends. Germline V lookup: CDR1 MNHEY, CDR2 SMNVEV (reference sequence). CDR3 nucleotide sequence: TGTGCCAGCAGTTTGTTTTCCAGCCGAAACTATAATTCACCCCTCCACTTT. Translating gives CASSLFSSRNYNSPLHF.

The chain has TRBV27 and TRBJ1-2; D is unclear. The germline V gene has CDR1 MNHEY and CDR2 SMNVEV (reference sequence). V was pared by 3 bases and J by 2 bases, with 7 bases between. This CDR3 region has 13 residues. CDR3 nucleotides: TGTGCCAGCAGTTTGCGGCAAAACTATGGCTACACCTTC. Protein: CASSLRQNYGYTF.

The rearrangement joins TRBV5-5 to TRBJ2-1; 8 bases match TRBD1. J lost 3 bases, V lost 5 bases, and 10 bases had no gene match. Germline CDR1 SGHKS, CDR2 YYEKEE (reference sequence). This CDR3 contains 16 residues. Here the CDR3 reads CASRLWDRRNYNEQFF. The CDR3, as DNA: TGTGCCAGCAGGCTTTGGGACAGGCGAAACTACAATGAGCAGTTCTTC.

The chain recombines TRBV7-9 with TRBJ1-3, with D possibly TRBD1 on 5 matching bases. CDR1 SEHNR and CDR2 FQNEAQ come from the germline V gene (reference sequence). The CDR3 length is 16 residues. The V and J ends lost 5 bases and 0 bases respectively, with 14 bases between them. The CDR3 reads CASSLRGSSSGNTIYF. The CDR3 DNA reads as TGTGCCAGCAGCCTACGGGGGTCCTCCTCTGGAAACACCATATATTTT.

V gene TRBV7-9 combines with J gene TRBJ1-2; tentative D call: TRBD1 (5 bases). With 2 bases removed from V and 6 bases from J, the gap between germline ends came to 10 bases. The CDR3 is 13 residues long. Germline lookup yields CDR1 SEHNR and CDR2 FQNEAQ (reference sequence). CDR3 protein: CASSLIWGDGYTF. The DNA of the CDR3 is TGTGCCAGCAGCTTAATTTGGGGGGATGGCTACACCTTC.

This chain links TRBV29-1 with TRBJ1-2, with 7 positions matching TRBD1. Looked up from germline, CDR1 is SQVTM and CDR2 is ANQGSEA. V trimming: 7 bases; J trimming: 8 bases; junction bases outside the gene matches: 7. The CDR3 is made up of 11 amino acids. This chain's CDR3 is CSALETGGYTF. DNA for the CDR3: TGCAGCGCACTAGAGACAGGGGGCTACACCTTC.

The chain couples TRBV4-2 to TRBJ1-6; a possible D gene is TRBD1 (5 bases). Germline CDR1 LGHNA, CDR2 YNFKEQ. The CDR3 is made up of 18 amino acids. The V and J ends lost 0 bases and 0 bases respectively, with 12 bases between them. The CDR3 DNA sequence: TGTGCCAGCAGCCAAGAGCCGGGGCGAAGCTCCTATAATTCACCCCTCCACTTT. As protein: CASSQEPGRSSYNSPLHF.

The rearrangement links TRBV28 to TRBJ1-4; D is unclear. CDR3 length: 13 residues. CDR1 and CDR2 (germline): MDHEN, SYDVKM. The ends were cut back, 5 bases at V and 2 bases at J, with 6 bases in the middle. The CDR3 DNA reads TGTGCCAGCAGTACGACTACTAATGAAAAACTGTTTTTT. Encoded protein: CASSTTTNEKLFF.

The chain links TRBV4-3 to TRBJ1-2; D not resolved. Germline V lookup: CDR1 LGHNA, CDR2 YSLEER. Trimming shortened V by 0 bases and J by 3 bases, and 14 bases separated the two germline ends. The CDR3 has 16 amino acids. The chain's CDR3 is CASSQDYRGQYYGYTF. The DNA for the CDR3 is TGCGCCAGCAGCCAAGATTATCGGGGTCAGTACTATGGCTACACCTTC.

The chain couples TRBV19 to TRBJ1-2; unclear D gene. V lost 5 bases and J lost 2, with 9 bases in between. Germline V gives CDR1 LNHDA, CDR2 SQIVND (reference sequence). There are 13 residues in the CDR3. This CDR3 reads CASSPPGNYGYTF. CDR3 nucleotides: TGTGCCAGTAGTCCCCCCGGAAACTATGGCTACACCTTC.

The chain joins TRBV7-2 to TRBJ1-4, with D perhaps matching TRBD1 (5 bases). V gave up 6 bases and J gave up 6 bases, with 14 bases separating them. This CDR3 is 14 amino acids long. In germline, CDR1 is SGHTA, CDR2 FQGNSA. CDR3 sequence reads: CASRLRATDEKLFF. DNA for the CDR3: TGTGCCAGCAGACTCAGGGCAACAGATGAAAAACTGTTTTTT.